This is a list of T cell receptor beta chains from one sample in a study of T-cell reconstitution after alpha-beta-depleted transplantation in children. TCRdb fed the PCR reads into MiXCR, producing one record per CDR3 protein. The sample yields about 610,000 distinct CDR3 sequences, over 9.5% seen once. The material sequenced was PBMCs from the stem cell graft donor, taken from the stem cell graft. These receptors were obtained from a human donor who donated a stem cell graft to a child with acute myeloid leukemia. Both conserved end residues are part of each CDR3. A D gene is named only where the DNA matches it firmly. Clone size is shown for a subset of rows, as once, few, many or a class of expanded clone.

>-|TRBV28|-|TRBJ1-2
TGTGCCAGCAGTTTACAGGCACGAGGCTACACCTTC
CASSLQARGYTF
>-|TRBV12-3/TRBV12-4|-|TRBJ1-1
TGTGCCAGCAGCGAAGCAAACCCCGGGACAGAAGCTTTCTTT
CASSEANPGTEAFF
>few|TRBV4-3|-|TRBJ1-2
TGCGCCAGCAGCCAATTAGCGAACAGGGTTAGATATGGCTACACCTTC
CASSQLANRVRYGYTF
>-|TRBV4-3|TRBD2|TRBJ2-7
TGCGCCAGCAGCCAAGGAAAAGCGGGAGCGGCCGAGCAGTACTTC
CASSQGKAGAAEQYF
>few|TRBV20-1|-|TRBJ2-2
TGCAGCATCGAAACCTCGCACACCGGGGAGCTGTTTTTT
CSIETSHTGELFF
>few|TRBV7-9|TRBD2|TRBJ2-3
TGTGCCAGCAGCCCCCCTAGACTAGCGGGAGCGGAAGATACGCAGTATTTT
CASSPPRLAGAEDTQYF
>many|TRBV20-1|TRBD2|TRBJ2-5
TGCAGTTCGACTAGCGGGGAAATGTCGACCCAGTACTTC
CSSTSGEMSTQYF
>many|TRBV20-1|-|TRBJ2-3
TGCAGTGCTCCGATGGGCGGGACCTTCACAGATACGCAGTATTTT
CSAPMGGTFTDTQYF
>many|TRBV10-3|TRBD2|TRBJ2-1
TGTGCCATCAGTGAGCTCCCATCTAGCGGGAGGGCCTTCAATGAGCAGTTCTTC
CAISELPSSGRAFNEQFF
>few|TRBV5-1|TRBD2|TRBJ2-1
TGCGCCAGCAGCTTGCATGGTAGCGGGATGGTTGAAACCACCAATGAGCAGTTCTTC
CASSLHGSGMVETTNEQFF
>-|TRBV4-3|-|TRBJ2-7
TGCGCCAGCAGCCAAGAGGAACGGGGATCCTACGAGCAGTACTTC
CASSQEERGSYEQYF
>few|TRBV6-6|-|TRBJ1-5
TGTGCCAGCAGCGGCGTCGGGGGTCAGCCCCAGCATTTT
CASSGVGGQPQHF
>-|TRBV3-1|-|TRBJ1-5
TGTGCCAGCAGCCAAGATTTAGGCGGCCAGCCCCAGCATTTT
CASSQDLGGQPQHF
>many|TRBV24-1|-|TRBJ2-1
TGTGCCACCAGTGATTCCTTTGCAGGCTACAATGAGCAGTTCTTC
CATSDSFAGYNEQFF
>few|TRBV12-5|TRBD1|TRBJ1-3
TGTGCTAGTGGTTTGGTACCTTGGACAGGCAGCGAATTTAGCTCTGGAAACACCATATATTTT
CASGLVPWTGSEFSSGNTIYF
>many|TRBV6-2/TRBV6-3|-|TRBJ1-1
TGTGCCAGCAGTTATATGAGAACTGAAGCTTTCTTT
CASSYMRTEAFF
>-|TRBV24-1|-|TRBJ2-2
TGTGCCACCAGTGATAGGAGGGGGCAAGAGCTCGGGGAGCTGTTTTTT
CATSDRRGQELGELFF
>many|TRBV20-1|-|TRBJ2-7
TGCAGTGCTAGAGATGGAAGCGGGTTCTCCTACGAGCAGTACTTC
CSARDGSGFSYEQYF
>many|TRBV9|-|TRBJ2-5
TGTGCCAGCAGCGTAGAATCGACCTCAGAGACCCAGTACTTC
CASSVESTSETQYF
>many|TRBV7-8|-|TRBJ1-5
TGTGCCAGCCGAGCAGGAAGCAATCAGCCCCAGCATTTT
CASRAGSNQPQHF
>many|TRBV20-1|-|TRBJ1-5
TGCAGTGCCAGTCGAGGACAGCAAAATCAGCCCCAGCATTTT
CSASRGQQNQPQHF
>few|TRBV7-8|-|TRBJ2-5
TGTGCCAGCAGCTTACAGGGACGAAGCACCCAAGAGACCCAGTACTTC
CASSLQGRSTQETQYF
>-|TRBV28|TRBD2|TRBJ2-7
TGTGCCAGCAGTTATCGACTAGCGGGGGATTACGAGCAGTACTTC
CASSYRLAGDYEQYF
>many|TRBV9|TRBD2|TRBJ2-1
TGTGCCAGCGGTCCTTTGCCTAGCGGGCCCCATGAGCAGTTCTTC
CASGPLPSGPHEQFF
>few|TRBV14|TRBD2|TRBJ2-1
TGTGCCAGCAGCCAGAGGAGCGGGACTGGAATGAATGAGCAGTTCTTC
CASSQRSGTGMNEQFF
>few|TRBV6-1|TRBD1|TRBJ1-3
TGTGCCAGCAGTCCAGGGGGGACAGTCTCTGGAAACACCATATATTTT
CASSPGGTVSGNTIYF
>few|TRBV28|-|TRBJ2-7
TGTGCCAGCAGTTTATGGGGTAGGATGCAGTACTTC
CASSLWGRMQYF
>-|TRBV6-5|TRBD2|TRBJ2-5
TGTGCCAGCAGTTACGTGGGACTAGCGGGAGGGAGGGGGGAGGAGACCCAGTACTTC
CASSYVGLAGGRGEETQYF
>-|TRBV20-1|-|TRBJ1-1
TGCAGTGCTAAAGGGCTCGGGCGGGGACGGAGTTCGACTGAAGCTTTCTTT
CSAKGLGRGRSSTEAFF
>few|TRBV7-2|TRBD1|TRBJ1-3
TGTGCCAGCAGCCGAGGGCACAGGGGGCTTGTTGCGGACACCATATATTTT
CASSRGHRGLVADTIYF
>many|TRBV20-1|-|TRBJ2-7
TGCAGTGCTAGTAAGGTAGGCGGTGTCTACGAGCAGTACTTC
CSASKVGGVYEQYF
>few|TRBV20-1|-|TRBJ1-2
TGCAGTGCTAGAGATCGCAGGGCCTCCGTTAGCTATGGCTACACCTTC
CSARDRRASVSYGYTF
>few|TRBV29-1|-|TRBJ1-1
TGCAGCGTTGAAGATTCCGGGGTCGCCGCTTTCTTT
CSVEDSGVAAFF
>few|TRBV10-3|-|TRBJ2-7
TGTGCCATCAGTGTGAGGGGGTCCTACGAGCAGTACTTC
CAISVRGSYEQYF
>many|TRBV6-5|TRBD2|TRBJ2-1
TGTGCCAGCAGTACCCTAGCGGGTTACAATGAGCAGTTCTTC
CASSTLAGYNEQFF
>few|TRBV20-1|-|TRBJ2-7
TGCAGTGCTAGAGGTTGGCGCGGGTCGGGAGAGCAGTACTTC
CSARGWRGSGEQYF
>-|TRBV3-1|-|TRBJ1-5
TGTGCCAGCAGCCAAGGATCAGGACTAAGCAATCAGCCCCAGCATTTT
CASSQGSGLSNQPQHF